These 6 T cell receptor beta chains were sequenced from one sample in a study of cytomegalovirus exposure and HLA in healthy donors. PCR was performed using 60 Vbeta and 13 Jbeta primers. Assay used: immunoSEQ multiplex PCR; TCRdb lists only in-frame clones, some missing. The sample records over 75,000 clones, approximately 89% being singletons. The sample consisted of PBMCs. The source of these receptors is a man under 40 in good health and CMV-seropositive.

This clone was detected only a few times. The chain is built from TRBV27 and TRBJ1-1; TRBD1 aligns across 9 bases. Germline V gives CDR1 MNHEY, CDR2 SMNVEV (reference sequence). The CDR3 contains 17 residues. J lost 4 bases, V lost 3 bases, and 12 bases had no gene match. In DNA form, the CDR3 reads TGTGCCAGCAGTTTGGGTCGGGACAGGGTGTTGGGCACTGAAGCTTTCTTT. Its translation is CASSLGRDRVLGTEAFF.

The rearrangement joins TRBV6-6 to TRBJ2-1; 10 bases match TRBD1. J lost 5 bases, V lost 5 bases, and 3 bases had no gene match. There are 14 residues in the CDR3. Germline V CDR1 and CDR2: MNHNY, SVGAGI (reference sequence). CDR3 sequence: CASSNGQGDNEQFF. CDR3 DNA sequence: TGTGCCAGCAGTAACGGACAGGGGGACAATGAGCAGTTCTTC.

V usage is TRBV6-6 and J usage is TRBJ2-7; the D is unclear. CDR3 length: 16 residues. CDR1 and CDR2 (germline): MNHNY, SVGAGI (reference sequence). V dropped 0 bases and J dropped 1 base, with 13 bases sitting between them. DNA of the CDR3: TGTGCCAGCAGTTACTCGGTAGAAATCCCTTCCTACGAGCAGTACTTC. Its protein product is CASSYSVEIPSYEQYF.

The count of this clone is one. This rearrangement joins TRBV18 to TRBJ2-5; D is uncertain. In germline, CDR1 is KGHSH, CDR2 LQKENI. Trimming pared 0 bases from V and 1 base from J, leaving 6 bases between. The CDR3 runs 14 residues. CDR3 nucleotide sequence: TGTGCCAGCTCACCACCGAGTTCCCAAGAGACCCAGTACTTC. Translation gives CASSPPSSQETQYF.

V usage is TRBV7-3 and J usage is TRBJ2-2; D is undetermined. Germline values: CDR1 SGHTA, CDR2 FQGTGA. The CDR3 consists of 15 residues. The V and J ends lost 1 base and 3 bases respectively, with 9 bases between them. In nucleotides, the CDR3 is TGTGCCAGCAGCTTAAATGGCCTTTACACCGGGGAGCTGTTTTTT. Amino acid sequence: CASSLNGLYTGELFF. Variable domain in full (rest from reference TRBV7-3 and TRBJ2-2): GAGVSQTPSNKVTEKGKYVELRCDPISGHTALYWYRQSLGQGPEFLIYFQGTGAADDSGLPNDRFFAVRPEGSVSTLKIQRTERGDSAVYLCASSLNGLYTGELFFGEGSRLTVL.

The rearrangement uses TRBV5-1 and TRBJ2-5; 7 nucleotides align to TRBD2. Looked up from germline, CDR1 is SGHRS and CDR2 is YFSETQ. The J segment lost 4 bases and the V segment lost 1 base, leaving 7 bases of the junction unmatched. CDR3 size: 15 residues. CDR3 protein: CASSLLGGPRETQYF. Here the CDR3 DNA reads TGCGCCAGCAGCTTGTTGGGAGGGCCACGAGAGACCCAGTACTTC.